The 29 T cell receptor beta chains below all came from one sample that was sequenced in a study of CD8 T cells in Susac syndrome. Random-hexamer reverse transcription was applied to roughly 0.45 to 1 ug RNA. TCRdb passed the immunoSEQ multiplex PCR reads through MiXCR, listing each CDR3 protein once. The data show about 240,000 distinct CDR3 sequences, approximately 95% seen once. The sample taken for sequencing was CD4+ T cells from PBMCs. The receptors stem from a human donor with Susac syndrome.

The table lists this clonotype with a count of one. The chain employs TRBV5-1 and TRBJ1-5, with 7 bases fitting TRBD1. The V gene's germline CDR1 is SGHRS and CDR2 YFSETQ. The CDR3 has 15 amino acids. J gave up 2 bases and V 4 bases, and 6 bases lay outside the gene matches. CDR3 bases: TGCGCCAGCAGCGCCCGGACAGGAGGCAATCAGCCCCAGCATTTT. This codes for CASSARTGGNQPQHF.

This chain uses TRBV12-3 or TRBV12-4 with TRBJ2-7; D perhaps matches TRBD1 (7 bases). The CDR3 is 12 residues long. V was shortened by 6 bases and J by 6 bases, with 12 bases between the two germline ends. The CDR3 region is CASRKQGGEQYF. The CDR3 DNA is TGTGCCAGCAGGAAGCAGGGGGGCGAGCAGTACTTC.

The chain links TRBV27 to TRBJ2-1; TRBD1 aligns across 8 bases. The CDR3 loop spans 15 amino acids. Unmatched junction bases numbered 4, after V lost 5 bases and J lost 1 base. The germline V gene encodes CDR1 MNHEY and CDR2 SMNVEV (reference sequence). The CDR3 protein is CASSPDRGSYNEQFF. CDR3 nucleotide sequence: TGTGCCAGCAGTCCAGACAGGGGTTCCTACAATGAGCAGTTCTTC.

The chain combines TRBV29-1 with TRBJ1-1, with no clear D. CDR3 size: 12 residues. V lost 7 bases and J lost 0, with 9 bases in between. Germline loops: CDR1 SQVTM, CDR2 ANQGSEA. The CDR3 nucleotides are TGCAGCGGATCGGACGTGAACACTGAAGCTTTCTTT. Translation gives CSGSDVNTEAFF.

The V gene is TRBV4-2, the J gene TRBJ2-3; perhaps TRBD2 as D (6 bases). In germline, CDR1 is LGHNA, CDR2 YNFKEQ. The CDR3 contains 16 residues. V was shortened by 0 bases and J by 3 bases, with 13 bases between the two germline ends. The CDR3 nucleotides read TGTGCCAGCAGCCAAGATGCACTAGCTGTGACAGATACGCAGTATTTT. Translated, it gives CASSQDALAVTDTQYF.

The chain joins TRBV29-1 to TRBJ2-3; D is perhaps TRBD1 (5 bases). Germline V gene sequence: CDR1 SQVTM, CDR2 ANQGSEA. The CDR3 extends over 15 amino acids. V lost 1 base, J lost 0 bases, and 11 bases lay in between. CDR3 amino acids: CSVEATGQSTDTQYF. The CDR3 nucleotides are TGCAGCGTTGAAGCCACCGGACAAAGCACAGATACGCAGTATTTT.

V gene TRBV20-1 combines with J gene TRBJ2-7, with 7 nucleotides matching TRBD1. CDR1 DFQATT and CDR2 SNEGSKA come from the germline V gene (reference sequence). The CDR3 runs to 15 residues. V dropped 0 bases and J dropped 2; count of bases not matched to a gene: 7. The CDR3 loop reads CSARETGQVTYEQYF. The CDR3 region has the DNA TGCAGTGCTAGAGAAACCGGACAGGTCACCTACGAGCAGTACTTC.

V gene TRBV7-3 combines with J gene TRBJ2-1; D is possibly TRBD2 (6 bases). The CDR3 sequence is 16 residues long. Per germline, CDR1 SGHTA and CDR2 FQGTGA. The V end lost 3 bases, the J end lost 6 bases, and 18 bases lay between the germline ends. DNA for the CDR3: TGTGCCAGCAGCTTCCAGACGGGAGCCTATCTCAATGAGCAGTTCTTC. It translates to CASSFQTGAYLNEQFF.

The chain has TRBV14 and TRBJ1-1; possible D gene TRBD1, 5 bases. V gave up 0 bases and J gave up 0 bases, with 11 bases separating them. Germline lookup yields CDR1 SGHDN and CDR2 FVKESK. This CDR3 region has 16 residues. The CDR3 DNA sequence: TGTGCCAGCAGCCAAGAATTGAAGGGGCTGAACACTGAAGCTTTCTTT. It yields the protein CASSQELKGLNTEAFF.

This clonotype turned up a few times. The rearrangement uses TRBV7-2 and TRBJ2-3; no reliable D call. Germline-derived CDR1 and CDR2 are SGHTA and FQGNSA. This CDR3 contains 12 residues. Trimming removed 2 bases at V and 4 bases at J, with 4 bases between. CDR3 nucleotide sequence: TGTGCCAGCAGCTTAAACGCAGATACGCAGTATTTT. Amino acids: CASSLNADTQYF.

This clonotype has only one observation. The chain recombines TRBV3-1 with TRBJ1-1, with D tentatively TRBD1 (6 bases). The CDR3 runs to 15 residues. CDR1 and CDR2 from the germline V gene are LGHDT and YNNKEL (reference sequence). V was pared by 0 bases and J by 3 bases, with 11 bases between. In nucleotides, the CDR3 is TGTGCCAGCAGCCAAGATCTGCAGGGGCACACTGAAGCTTTCTTT. Its translation: CASSQDLQGHTEAFF.

The rearrangement joins TRBV15 to TRBJ2-1, with 9 bases identical to TRBD1. V gave up 5 bases and J gave up 15 bases; unmatched junction bases: 11. Germline V gene sequence: CDR1 LNHNV, CDR2 YYDKDF (reference sequence). The CDR3 extends over 13 amino acids. The CDR3, as DNA: TGTGCCACCAGCGGAGGGACAGGGTGGATCGTGTTCTTC. It codes for CATSGGTGWIVFF.

The chain has TRBV20-1 and TRBJ1-5, with TRBD1 identical over 8 bases. The CDR3 length is 15 residues. Trimming took 6 bases from V and 1 from J; bases not matched to a gene: 8. Germline V lookup: CDR1 DFQATT, CDR2 SNEGSKA (reference sequence). CDR3 DNA: TGCAGTGCGACCGGGGGACAGGAGAGCAATCAGCCCCAGCATTTT. Encoded protein: CSATGGQESNQPQHF.

The chain carries TRBV13 and TRBJ2-6, with D hard to call. This CDR3 comprises 15 residues. V gave up 5 bases and J gave up 0 bases, with 8 bases separating them. The germline CDR1 and CDR2 sequences are PRHDT and FYEKMQ (reference sequence). CDR3 region: CASSRGFSGANVLTF. For the CDR3, the DNA is TGTGCCAGCAGCCGAGGTTTCTCTGGGGCCAACGTCCTGACTTTC.

CDR3 bases: TGTGCCACATCATCCGGGCAGAACACCGGGGAGCTGTTTTTT. Translating it yields CATSSGQNTGELFF. V and J are TRBV10-3 and TRBJ2-2; unclear D gene. Trimming removed 10 bases from V and 1 base from J, with 13 bases in between. There are 14 residues in the CDR3. Per germline, CDR1 ENHRY and CDR2 SYGVKD.

This clonotype showed up just a few times. The chain employs TRBV11-2 and TRBJ2-1; no clear D. V shed 0 bases and J shed 11 bases, with 11 bases lying between them. The CDR3 extends over 13 amino acids. Germline CDR1 is SGHAT and CDR2 is FQNNGV. The CDR3 DNA is TGTGCCAGCAGCTTAGAAAACCTCCCCAAGCAGTTCTTC. This translates into CASSLENLPKQFF.

The chain joins TRBV29-1 to TRBJ1-2; D is uncertain. V was shortened by 3 bases and J by 0 bases, with 8 bases between the two germline ends. The CDR3 loop spans 13 amino acids. CDR1 SQVTM and CDR2 ANQGSEA come from the germline V gene. Here the CDR3 reads CSVDADSNYGYTF. The CDR3 DNA reads as TGCAGCGTTGATGCGGATTCTAACTATGGCTACACCTTC. Filled out from reference TRBV29-1 and TRBJ1-2, the complete variable domain reads SAVISQKPSRDICQRGTSLTIQCQVDSQVTMMFWYRQQPGQSLTLIATANQGSEATYESGFVIDKFPISRPNLTFSTLTVSNMSPEDSSIYLCSVDADSNYGYTFGSGTRLTVV.

The genes are TRBV29-1 and TRBJ2-3, with a possible D match to TRBD1 (6 bases). This CDR3 is 13 amino acids long. Trimming shortened V by 3 bases and J by 8 bases, and 15 bases separated the two germline ends. Per germline, CDR1 SQVTM and CDR2 ANQGSEA. The CDR3 loop reads CSVEKATQGTQYF. In DNA form, the CDR3 reads TGCAGCGTTGAGAAGGCAACACAGGGTACGCAGTATTTT.

The CDR3 loop reads CASSLPGLGELFF. The DNA for the CDR3 is TGTGCCAGCAGCTTACCTGGGCTCGGGGAGCTGTTTTTT. The genes are TRBV5-6 and TRBJ2-2, with unresolved D. Germline V gene sequence: CDR1 SGHDT, CDR2 YYEEEE. The CDR3 extends over 13 amino acids. The V gene lost 2 bases and the J gene lost 7 bases, with 9 bases spanning the gap.

This clonotype has only one observation. The chain couples TRBV3-1 to TRBJ1-2; TRBD1 might be the D (5 bases). Trimming shortened V by 0 bases and J by 3 bases, and 8 bases separated the two germline ends. The CDR3 spans 14 residues. Per germline, CDR1 LGHDT and CDR2 YNNKEL (reference sequence). CDR3 sequence (DNA): TGTGCCAGCAGCCAAGATACGACAGACTATGGCTACACCTTC. Protein: CASSQDTTDYGYTF.

The chain joins TRBV3-1 to TRBJ1-1; D gene uncertain. The CDR3 is made up of 14 amino acids. The germline CDR1 and CDR2 sequences are LGHDT and YNNKEL (reference sequence). The germline V and J ends were trimmed by 5 bases and 1 base, with 11 bases remaining between them. CDR3 coding DNA: TGTGCCAGCAGCGGATGGACGAGGAACACTGAAGCTTTCTTT. Translating gives CASSGWTRNTEAFF.

This chain joins TRBV30 and TRBJ1-1; no reliable D call. Trimming left V 0 bases short and J 4 bases short, with 21 bases between. This CDR3 spans 17 amino acids. The germline V gene has CDR1 GTSNPN and CDR2 SVGIG (reference sequence). CDR3: CAWSVRRSSGSGTEAFF. Here the CDR3 DNA reads TGTGCCTGGAGTGTACGTAGGTCGTCCGGGTCGGGCACTGAAGCTTTCTTT.

The rearrangement joins TRBV18 to TRBJ1-1; TRBD1 is a possible D gene (6 bases). Germline CDR1 KGHSH, CDR2 LQKENI. Trimming cost V 2 bases and J 1 base, with 11 bases left between them. This CDR3 is 15 amino acids long. The DNA of the CDR3 is TGTGCCAGCTCACCATCGGGGGCGGAGAACACTGAAGCTTTCTTT. Protein sequence: CASSPSGAENTEAFF.

The CDR3 nucleotides are TGTGCCACCAGTGACGCCCGCTCCCCTTCCGAGCAGTACTTC. It yields the protein CATSDARSPSEQYF. This chain uses TRBV24-1 with TRBJ2-7; D is uncertain. The germline V gene encodes CDR1 KGHDR and CDR2 SFDVKD. V was pared by 4 bases and J by 6 bases, with 15 bases between. This CDR3 contains 14 residues.

The chain combines TRBV24-1 with TRBJ2-7, with D perhaps TRBD1 (6 bases). Per the germline V gene, CDR1 is KGHDR and CDR2 is SFDVKD. Trimming cost V 1 base and J 6 bases, with 18 bases left between them. The CDR3 totals 16 residues. The CDR3 is CATSDLSRPRGCEQYF. The DNA of the CDR3 is TGTGCCACCAGTGATTTATCCAGGCCGAGGGGGTGCGAGCAGTACTTC.

The chain combines TRBV20-1 with TRBJ1-1; no clear D. The CDR3 sequence is 17 residues long. Trimming pared 0 bases from V and 1 base from J, leaving 18 bases between. The germline CDR1 and CDR2 sequences are DFQATT and SNEGSKA (reference sequence). The CDR3 DNA reads as TGCAGTGCTAGAGATCTGATCTTTACGGACGGGAACACTGAAGCTTTCTTT. This gives the protein CSARDLIFTDGNTEAFF.

The V gene is TRBV18, the J gene TRBJ2-1; D remains unclear. The CDR3 spans 14 residues. Germline-derived CDR1 and CDR2 are KGHSH and LQKENI. V dropped 0 bases and J dropped 9 bases, with 12 bases sitting between them. For the CDR3, the DNA is TGTGCCAGCTCACCACCGATCCGTTCGATTGAGCAGTTCTTC. Residues: CASSPPIRSIEQFF.

The rearrangement links TRBV28 to TRBJ1-5, with 7 bases matching TRBD1. The CDR3 contains 15 residues. The ends lost 2 bases at V and 2 bases at J; junction bases unmatched: 3. Germline V CDR1 and CDR2: MDHEN, SYDVKM. CDR3 amino acids: CASSLGQGGNQPQHF. CDR3 DNA sequence: TGTGCCAGCAGTTTAGGGCAGGGGGGCAATCAGCCCCAGCATTTT.

This sequence joins TRBV28 and TRBJ1-5; tentative D call: TRBD1 (6 bases). The CDR3 is 15 amino acids. Germline V lookup: CDR1 MDHEN, CDR2 SYDVKM. Trimming took 5 bases from V and 0 from J, leaving 11 bases between them. In nucleotides, the CDR3 is TGTGCCAGCAGTGAAACAGGGCCTAGCAATCAGCCCCAGCATTTT. This encodes CASSETGPSNQPQHF.